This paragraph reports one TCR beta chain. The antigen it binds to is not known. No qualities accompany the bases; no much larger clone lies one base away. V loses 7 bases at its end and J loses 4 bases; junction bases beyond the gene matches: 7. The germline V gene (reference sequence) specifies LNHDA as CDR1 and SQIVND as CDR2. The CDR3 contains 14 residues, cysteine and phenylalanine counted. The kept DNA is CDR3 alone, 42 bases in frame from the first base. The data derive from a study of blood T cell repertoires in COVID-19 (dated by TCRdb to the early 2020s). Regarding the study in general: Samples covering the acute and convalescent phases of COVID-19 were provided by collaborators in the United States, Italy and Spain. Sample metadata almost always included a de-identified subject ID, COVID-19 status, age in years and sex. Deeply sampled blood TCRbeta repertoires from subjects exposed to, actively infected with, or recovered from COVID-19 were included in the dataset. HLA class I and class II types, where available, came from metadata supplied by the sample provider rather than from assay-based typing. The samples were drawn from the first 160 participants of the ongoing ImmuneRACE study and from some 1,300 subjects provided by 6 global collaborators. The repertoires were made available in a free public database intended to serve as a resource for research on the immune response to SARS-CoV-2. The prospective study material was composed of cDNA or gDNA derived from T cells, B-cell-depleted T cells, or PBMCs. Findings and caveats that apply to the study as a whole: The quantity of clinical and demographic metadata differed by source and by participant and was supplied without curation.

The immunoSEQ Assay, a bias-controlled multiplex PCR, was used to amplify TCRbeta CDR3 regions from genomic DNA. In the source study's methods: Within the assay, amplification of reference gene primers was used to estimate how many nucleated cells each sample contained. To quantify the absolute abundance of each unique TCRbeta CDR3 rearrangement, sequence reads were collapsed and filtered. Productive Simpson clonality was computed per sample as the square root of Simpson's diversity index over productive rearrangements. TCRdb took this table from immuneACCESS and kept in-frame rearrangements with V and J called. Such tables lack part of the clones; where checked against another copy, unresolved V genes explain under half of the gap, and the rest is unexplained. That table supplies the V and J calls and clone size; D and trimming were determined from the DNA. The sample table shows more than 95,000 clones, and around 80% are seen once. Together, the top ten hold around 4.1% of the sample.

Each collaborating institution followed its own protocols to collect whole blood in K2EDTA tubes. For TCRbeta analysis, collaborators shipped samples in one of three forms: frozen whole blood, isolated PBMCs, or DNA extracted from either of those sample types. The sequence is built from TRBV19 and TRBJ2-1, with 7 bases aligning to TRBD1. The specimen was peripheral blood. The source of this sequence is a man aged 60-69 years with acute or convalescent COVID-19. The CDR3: CASTPGQSYNEQFF. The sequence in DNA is TGTGCCAGTACCCCGGGACAGAGTTACAATGAGCAGTTCTTC.